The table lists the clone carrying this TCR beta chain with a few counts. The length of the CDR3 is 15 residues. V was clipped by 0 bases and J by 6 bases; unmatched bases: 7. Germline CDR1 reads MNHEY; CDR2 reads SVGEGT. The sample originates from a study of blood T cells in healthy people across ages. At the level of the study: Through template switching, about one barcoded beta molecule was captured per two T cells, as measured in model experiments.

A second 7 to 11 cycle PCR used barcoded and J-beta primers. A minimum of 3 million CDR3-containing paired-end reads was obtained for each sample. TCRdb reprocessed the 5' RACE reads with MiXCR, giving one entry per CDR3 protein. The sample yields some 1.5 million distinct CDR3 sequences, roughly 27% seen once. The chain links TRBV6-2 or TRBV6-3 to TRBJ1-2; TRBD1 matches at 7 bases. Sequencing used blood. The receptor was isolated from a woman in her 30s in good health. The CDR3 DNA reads TGTGCCAGCAGTTACTCGTCGACAGGGCTGGATGGCTACACCTTC. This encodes CASSYSSTGLDGYTF.